This TCR beta chain derives from a study of shared clonotypes between healthy human individuals. The germline V gene has CDR1 SGHTA and CDR2 FQGTGA. This CDR3 contains 15 residues. V gave up 6 bases and J gave up 8 bases; unmatched junction bases: 7. Replicate sorted-subset PCRs were loaded with around 0.2 ug DNA, roughly 33,000 T cell genomes. Profiled with immunoSEQ multiplex PCR; TCRdb holds only in-frame clones, not every one. The sample contains about 2.1 million clones, roughly 93% of which appear only once. Selected positively for CCR7 and CD45RO-negative, naive CD8 cells excluded terminally differentiated effector memory CD45RA+ cells.

The source of this sequence is a man between 18 and 29 years old in good health. Some clones in this sample may be carry-over from other donors' samples. Sequenced input: naive CD8+ T cells from PBMCs. The chain links TRBV7-3 to TRBJ2-1; 13 nucleotides align to TRBD2. The CDR3 sequence: CASSWTSGSGYEQFF. CDR3 DNA: TGTGCCAGCAGTTGGACTAGCGGGAGTGGGTATGAGCAGTTCTTC.